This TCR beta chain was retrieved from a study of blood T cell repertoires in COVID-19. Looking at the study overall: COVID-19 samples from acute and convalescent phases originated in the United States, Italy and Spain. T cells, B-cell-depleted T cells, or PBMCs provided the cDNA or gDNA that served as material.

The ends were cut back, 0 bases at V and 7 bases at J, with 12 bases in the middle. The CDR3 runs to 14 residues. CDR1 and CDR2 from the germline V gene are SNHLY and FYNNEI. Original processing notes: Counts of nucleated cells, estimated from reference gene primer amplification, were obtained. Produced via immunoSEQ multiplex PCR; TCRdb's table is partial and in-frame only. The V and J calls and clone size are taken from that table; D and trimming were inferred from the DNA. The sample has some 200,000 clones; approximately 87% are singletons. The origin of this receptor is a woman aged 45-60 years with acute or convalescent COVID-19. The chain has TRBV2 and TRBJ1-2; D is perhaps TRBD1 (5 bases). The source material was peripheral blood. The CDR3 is CASSEAAGGIGYTF. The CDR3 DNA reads TGTGCCAGCAGTGAAGCGGCCGGGGGAATTGGCTACACCTTC.